Here is one TCR beta chain with its context. Antigen specificity is unknown. These data come from a study of T-cell reconstitution after alpha-beta-depleted transplantation in children. V lost 3 bases and J lost 5, with 16 bases in between. This CDR3 spans 14 amino acids. In germline, CDR1 is DFQATT, CDR2 SNEGSKA (reference sequence). Overall study results and limits: In some patients, recipient T cells and intrathymic progenitors surviving conditioning explained high day-60 diversity. Several hundred expanded graft clones reportedly supplied alpha-beta T cells about two months after transplant. T cells produced anew were the main source of T-cell counts and diversity one year after transplant.

TCRbeta library preparation incorporated unique molecular identifiers. Each CDR3 protein gets one entry after TCRdb re-called the PCR reads with MiXCR. The table has about 980,000 distinct CDR3 sequences, about 26% seen once. V and J are TRBV20-1 and TRBJ2-5, with D hard to call. This material consisted of PBMCs, mostly from graft donor cells, taken 360 days after TCRalphabeta/CD19-depleted stem cell transplant. This clonotype was sampled from a boy younger than two who had a stem cell transplant for SCID, so the T cells may come from the graft donor. As DNA, the CDR3 is TGCAGTGCTAGGGCTATAGTTGTTCAGGAGACCCAGTACTTC. This gives the protein CSARAIVVQETQYF.